This TCR beta chain stems from a study of blood T cell repertoires in COVID-19. The cohort comprised adults aged 18 to 89 years residing in about 25 US areas. TCRdb's table, derived via immunoSEQ multiplex PCR, lists solely in-frame clones and lacks some. The profile covers roughly 46,000 clones, with around 83% appearing a single time and approximately 3.1% taken by the ten largest. Germline CDR1 is MNHEY and CDR2 is SVGAGI. The CDR3 has 15 residues. V was cut by 5 bases and J by 3 bases, with 15 bases left in between. This receptor was taken from a woman between 50 and 59 years old who had recovered from COVID-19. The chain joins TRBV6-5 to TRBJ2-3; D is possibly TRBD2 (6 bases). Material for sequencing was PBMCs or T cells enriched from blood (not recorded which). The CDR3 DNA follows: TGTGCCAGCAGTAAAACGGGAGTGGGGACAGATACGCAGTATTTT. As protein: CASSKTGVGTDTQYF.